What follows are 9 T cell receptor beta chains derived from one specimen sequenced in a study of T-cell reconstitution after alpha-beta-depleted transplantation in children. The TCRbeta library was prepared with unique molecular identifiers. TCRdb re-called the PCR reads through MiXCR, storing one row per CDR3 protein. The repertoire holds some 95,000 distinct CDR3 sequences, with less than 25% as singletons. The starting material was PBMCs, obtained before TCRalphabeta/CD19-depleted stem cell transplant. The receptors derive from a boy aged 2 to 9 with acute lymphoblastic leukemia, due to receive a stem cell transplant.

The V gene is TRBV29-1, the J gene TRBJ2-5, with 7 bases matching TRBD2. Germline V gene sequence: CDR1 SQVTM, CDR2 ANQGSEA. After removal of 7 bases from V and 1 base from J, the junction contained 6 bases not matched to a gene. CDR3 size: 13 residues. CDR3 bases: TGCAGCGGATGGGGAGGGTCCCAAGAGACCCAGTACTTC. Its translation: CSGWGGSQETQYF.

This clonotype was seen more than once but under ten times. The J gene is TRBJ2-2, the V gene TRBV7-2, with 8 bases identical to TRBD1. CDR3 size: 16 residues. J lost 7 bases, V lost 2 bases, and 9 bases had no gene match. CDR1 and CDR2 from the germline V gene are SGHTA and FQGNSA. The CDR3 coding sequence is TGTGCCAGCAGCTTACGGCAGGGGGCGCGGAACGGGGAGCTGTTTTTT. Amino acid sequence: CASSLRQGARNGELFF.

This clonotype has a handful of counts. The rearrangement joins TRBV28 to TRBJ1-5; D gene ambiguous. The V end was cut by 6 bases, the J end by 7 bases, with 16 bases between. Germline V gene sequence: CDR1 MDHEN, CDR2 SYDVKM. The CDR3 covers 14 residues. This CDR3 is CASRTPGDGQPQHF. The CDR3, as DNA: TGTGCCAGCAGGACCCCGGGAGACGGGCAGCCCCAGCATTTT.

The chain employs TRBV12-3 or TRBV12-4 and TRBJ1-2; D is unresolved. The CDR3 runs to 15 residues. V lost 5 bases to trimming and J lost 1 base, with 14 bases between them. The CDR3 nucleotides are TGTGCCAGCAGTCCCTCGCAAGTTAGTAACTATGGCTACACCTTC. Translating gives CASSPSQVSNYGYTF.

This chain links TRBV6-2 or TRBV6-3 with TRBJ2-7; D assignment may be TRBD1 or TRBD2 (5 bases each). This CDR3 contains 14 residues. CDR1 and CDR2 from the germline V gene are MNHEY and SVGEGT. Trimming took off 4 bases at V and 3 bases at J, with 13 bases between the two ends. The chain's CDR3 is CASSFGADNYEQYF. The CDR3 coding sequence is TGTGCCAGCAGTTTTGGAGCGGACAACTACGAGCAGTACTTC.

The V and J genes are TRBV2 and TRBJ1-3, with no clear D. The CDR3 spans 14 residues. The germline V gene has CDR1 SNHLY and CDR2 FYNNEI. V lost 7 bases and J lost 0, with 10 bases in between. DNA for the CDR3: TGTGCCAGCACCGCAGGCTACTCTGGAAACACCATATATTTT. Encoded protein: CASTAGYSGNTIYF.

The CDR3 reads CASALSRADGNTEAFF. In DNA form, the CDR3 reads TGTGCCAGCGCTCTCTCGCGGGCGGATGGGAACACTGAAGCTTTCTTT. J is TRBJ1-1 and V is TRBV3-1; no firm D call. The CDR3 is made up of 16 amino acids. V gave up 8 bases and J gave up 1 base, with 20 bases separating them. Germline-derived CDR1 and CDR2 are LGHDT and YNNKEL (reference sequence).

This clonotype was recorded at least ten times. As DNA, the CDR3 is TGTGCCAGCAGCCTGTTATCTAGCGGAGCCTACAATGAGCAGTTCTTC. Its translation is CASSLLSSGAYNEQFF. The chain couples TRBV14 to TRBJ2-1; TRBD2 matches 7 bases. V gave up 4 bases and J gave up 2 bases; unmatched junction bases: 8. The CDR3 contains 16 residues. Germline V CDR1 and CDR2: SGHDN, FVKESK.

This clonotype was picked up a small number of times. The gene calls are TRBV7-9 and TRBJ2-7; possible D gene TRBD2, 6 bases. The CDR3 runs 15 residues. Trimming took off 4 bases at V and 2 bases at J, with 15 bases between the two ends. The germline gives CDR1 SEHNR, CDR2 FQNEAQ (reference sequence). The chain's CDR3 is CASSSGLRNTYEQYF. In DNA, the CDR3 is TGTGCCAGCAGCTCGGGACTCCGAAACACCTACGAGCAGTACTTC.